This T cell receptor (beta chain) comes out of a study of response to subunit inactivated influenza vaccine. This CDR3 comprises 15 residues. Trimming took off 2 bases at V and 4 bases at J, with 11 bases between the two ends. Germline V gene sequence: CDR1 SGHAT, CDR2 FQNNGV. Study results and limitations: Authors suggested seasonal influenza vaccinations each recruit few new T cells.

TCRdb reprocessed the RT-PCR reads with MiXCR, giving one entry per CDR3 protein. Counted here are some 800,000 distinct CDR3 sequences, 21% occurring once; the ten biggest clones make up roughly 10%. Concerning this clonotype itself: Its antigen is as yet unknown.

The source material was PBMCs from blood, sampled around 5 days after vaccination. The V call is TRBV11-2, the J call TRBJ1-4; possibly TRBD1 for D (6 bases). The TCR originated in a man aged 50-60 years who received an inactivated influenza vaccine. Written as DNA, the CDR3 is TGTGCCAGCAGCTTAAGTAGGGGGAGTAATGAAAAACTGTTTTTT. Its protein product is CASSLSRGSNEKLFF. Variable domain in full (rest from reference TRBV11-2 and TRBJ1-4): EAGVAQSPRYKIIEKRQSVAFWCNPISGHATLYWYQQILGQGPKLLIQFQNNGVVDDSQLPKDRFSAERLKGVDSTLKIQPAKLEDSAVYLCASSLSRGSNEKLFFGSGTQLSVL.